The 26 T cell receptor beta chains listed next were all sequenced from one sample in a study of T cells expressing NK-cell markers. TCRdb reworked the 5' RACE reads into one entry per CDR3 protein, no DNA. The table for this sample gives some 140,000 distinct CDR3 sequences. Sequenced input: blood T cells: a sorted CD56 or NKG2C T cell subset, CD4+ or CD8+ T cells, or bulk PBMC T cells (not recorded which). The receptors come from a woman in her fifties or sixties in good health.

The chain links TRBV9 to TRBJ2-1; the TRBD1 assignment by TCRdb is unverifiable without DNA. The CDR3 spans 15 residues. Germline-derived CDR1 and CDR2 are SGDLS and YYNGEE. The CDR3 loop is CASSPRGGGYNEQFF.

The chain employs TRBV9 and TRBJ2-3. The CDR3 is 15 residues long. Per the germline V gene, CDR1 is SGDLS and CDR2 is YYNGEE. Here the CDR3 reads CASSVWTASTDTQYF. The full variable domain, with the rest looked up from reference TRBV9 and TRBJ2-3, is DSGVTQTPKHLITATGQRVTLRCSPRSGDLSVYWYQQSLDQGLQFLIQYYNGEERAKGNILERFSAQQFPDLHSELNLSSLELGDSALYFCASSVWTASTDTQYFGPGTRLTVL.

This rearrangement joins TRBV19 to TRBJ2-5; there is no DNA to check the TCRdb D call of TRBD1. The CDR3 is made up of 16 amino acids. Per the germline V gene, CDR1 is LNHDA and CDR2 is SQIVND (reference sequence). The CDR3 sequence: CASSIRQGLEGETQYF.

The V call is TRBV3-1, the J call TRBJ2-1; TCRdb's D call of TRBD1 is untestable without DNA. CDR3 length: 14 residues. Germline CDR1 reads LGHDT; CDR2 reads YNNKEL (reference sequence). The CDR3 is CASSRSGGGREQFF.

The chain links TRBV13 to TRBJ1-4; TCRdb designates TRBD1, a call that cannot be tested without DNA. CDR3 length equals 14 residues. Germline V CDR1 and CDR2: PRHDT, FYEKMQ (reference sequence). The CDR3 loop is CASSKRQGDEKLFF.

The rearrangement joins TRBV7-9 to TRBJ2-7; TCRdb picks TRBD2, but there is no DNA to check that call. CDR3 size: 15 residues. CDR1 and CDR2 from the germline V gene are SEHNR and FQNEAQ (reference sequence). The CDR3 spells CASSPPSGGYYEQYF.

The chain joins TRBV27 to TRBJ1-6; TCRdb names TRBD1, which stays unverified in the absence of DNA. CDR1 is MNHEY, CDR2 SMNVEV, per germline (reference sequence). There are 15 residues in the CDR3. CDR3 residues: CASSVIGPGKSPLHF.

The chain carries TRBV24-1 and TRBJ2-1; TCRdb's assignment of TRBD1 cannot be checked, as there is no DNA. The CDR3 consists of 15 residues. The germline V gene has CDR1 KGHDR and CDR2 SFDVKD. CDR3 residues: CATSDQGRGLNEQFF.

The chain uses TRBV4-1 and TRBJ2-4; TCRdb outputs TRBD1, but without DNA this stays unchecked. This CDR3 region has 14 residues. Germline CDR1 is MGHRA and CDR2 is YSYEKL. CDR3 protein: CASSPGTLKNIQYF.

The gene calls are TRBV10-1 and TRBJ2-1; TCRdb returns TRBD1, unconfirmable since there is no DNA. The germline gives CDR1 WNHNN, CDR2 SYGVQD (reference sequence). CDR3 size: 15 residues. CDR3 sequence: CASSERPGDYNEQFF.

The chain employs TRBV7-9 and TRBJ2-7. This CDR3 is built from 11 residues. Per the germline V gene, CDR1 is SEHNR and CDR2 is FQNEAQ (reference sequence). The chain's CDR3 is CAGYFAGEQYF.

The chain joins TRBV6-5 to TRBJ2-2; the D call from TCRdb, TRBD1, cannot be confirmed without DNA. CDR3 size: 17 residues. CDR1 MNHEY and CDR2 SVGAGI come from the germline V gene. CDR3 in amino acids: CASSYSGTGGNTGELFF.

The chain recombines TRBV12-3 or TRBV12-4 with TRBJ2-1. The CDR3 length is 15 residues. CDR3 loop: CASSLGEISYNEQFF.

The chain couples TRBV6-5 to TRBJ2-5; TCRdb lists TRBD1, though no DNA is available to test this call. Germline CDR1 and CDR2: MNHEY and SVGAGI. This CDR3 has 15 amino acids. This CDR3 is CASSYGLGPGETQYF.

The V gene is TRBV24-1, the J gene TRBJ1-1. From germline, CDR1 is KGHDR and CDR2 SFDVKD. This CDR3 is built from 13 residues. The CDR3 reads CATADWPNTEAFF.

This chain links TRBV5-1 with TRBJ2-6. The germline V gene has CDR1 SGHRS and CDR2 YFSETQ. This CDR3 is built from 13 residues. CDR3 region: CASSPTGANVLTF. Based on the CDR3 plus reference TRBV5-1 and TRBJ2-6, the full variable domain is KAGVTQTPRYLIKTRGQQVTLSCSPISGHRSVSWYQQTPGQGLQFLFEYFSETQRNKGNFPGRFSGRQFSNSRSEMNVSTLELGDSALYLCASSPTGANVLTFGAGSRLTVL.

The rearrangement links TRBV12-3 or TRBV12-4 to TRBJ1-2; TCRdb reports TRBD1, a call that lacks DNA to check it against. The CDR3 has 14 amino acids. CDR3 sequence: CASSYRGLNYGYTF.

The CDR3 spells CASKPWLAIDYNEQFF. The V and J genes are TRBV6-1 and TRBJ2-1; TCRdb reports TRBD1, a call that lacks DNA to check it against. This CDR3 is 16 amino acids long. Germline values: CDR1 MNHNS, CDR2 SASEGT.

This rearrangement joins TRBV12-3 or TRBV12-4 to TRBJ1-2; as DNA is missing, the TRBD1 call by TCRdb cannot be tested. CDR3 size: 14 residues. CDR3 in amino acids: CASSHGQAVGGYTF.

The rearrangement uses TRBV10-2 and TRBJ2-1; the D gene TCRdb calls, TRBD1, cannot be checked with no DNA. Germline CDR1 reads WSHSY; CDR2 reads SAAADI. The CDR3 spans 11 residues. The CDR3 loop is CATDQGHEQFF.

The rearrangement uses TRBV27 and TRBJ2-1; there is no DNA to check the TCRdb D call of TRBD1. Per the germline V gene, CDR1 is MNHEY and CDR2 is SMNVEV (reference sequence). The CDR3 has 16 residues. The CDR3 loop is CASSRQPGPLGNEQFF.

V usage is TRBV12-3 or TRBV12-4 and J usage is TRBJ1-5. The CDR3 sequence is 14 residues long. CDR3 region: CASSLSRFSQPQHF.

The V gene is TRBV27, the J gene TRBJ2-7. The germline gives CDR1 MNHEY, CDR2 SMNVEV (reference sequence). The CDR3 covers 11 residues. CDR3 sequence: CASSATGEQYF.

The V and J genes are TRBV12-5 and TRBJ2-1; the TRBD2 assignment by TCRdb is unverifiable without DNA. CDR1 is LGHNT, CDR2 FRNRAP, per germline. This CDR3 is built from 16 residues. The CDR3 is CASGFLNSGMPDEQFF.

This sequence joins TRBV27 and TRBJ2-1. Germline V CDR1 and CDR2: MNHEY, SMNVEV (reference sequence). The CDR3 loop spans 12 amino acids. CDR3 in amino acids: CASSYGRNEQFF.

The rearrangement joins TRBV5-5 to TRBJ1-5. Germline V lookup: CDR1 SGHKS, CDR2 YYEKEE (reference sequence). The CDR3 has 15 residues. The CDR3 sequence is CASSLYTGGNQPQHF.